This TCR beta chain was profiled in a study of PD-L1 blockade in urothelial cancer. Looking at the study overall: About nine tenths of the roughly 30 patients were men whose urothelial cancer was bladder-origin. When blood samples were assessed, the median T cell count was about 140,000.

There are 12 residues in the CDR3. The germline gives CDR1 ENHRY, CDR2 SYGVKD. V was pared by 3 bases and J by 14 bases, with 15 bases between. The data were produced by immunoSEQ multiplex PCR, yet TCRdb's version contains in-frame clones alone and is incomplete. The sample holds approximately 51,000 clones; 70% to 90% are singletons and the top ten take around 16%. The sample here was PBMCs, taken around atezolizumab (anti-PD-L1) treatment. The genes are TRBV10-3 and TRBJ2-3, with D possibly matching TRBD2 (6 bases). This receptor was obtained from a man aged 60-69 years with urothelial cancer. The CDR3 sequence is CAISDDGGIPYF. CDR3 coding DNA: TGTGCCATCAGTGATGACGGCGGGATCCCGTATTTT.